Described below is a single T cell receptor beta chain sequence and its context. What it recognizes is unknown. The data stem from a study of cytomegalovirus exposure and HLA in healthy donors. Study background: Prior work identified 95 million to 120 million unique TCR beta sequences in about 179 million T cells.

PCR involved 60 Vbeta and 13 Jbeta primers. The assay was immunoSEQ multiplex PCR, and TCRdb's table has in-frame clones only and misses some. This table holds 90,000 to 150,000 clones, roughly four fifths found once. Findings of the study overall: In a later analysis, a missense DCLRE1C variant was linked to TCR beta V- and J-gene trimming. Confirmation was obtained in vitro that a few CMV-associated chains are specific for CMV antigens. Earlier results showed most TCR beta V segments being productive about 87% or about 30% of the time.

The TCR originated in a man aged 45-65 years in good health and CMV-seropositive. Sequenced: PBMCs.

CDR3 sequence reads: CASSPTAGVSGANVLTF. In DNA form, the CDR3 reads TGTGCCAGCTCACCAACAGCAGGGGTATCTGGGGCCAACGTCCTGACTTTC. The V gene is TRBV18, the J gene TRBJ2-6; D might be TRBD1 (6 bases). The ends were cut back, 2 bases at V and 1 base at J, with 12 bases in the middle. CDR3 size: 17 residues. Looked up from germline, CDR1 is KGHSH and CDR2 is LQKENI.